Shown below are 29 T cell receptor beta chains from a single sample sequenced in a study of shared clonotypes between healthy human individuals. Method: immunoSEQ multiplex PCR; TCRdb's copy keeps in-frame clones and lacks some. The data hold some 630,000 clones, with 55% to 75% observed a single time. The source material was memory CD4+ T cells sorted from blood. Subset specified: CD45RA-negative fraction. The receptor source for this set is a woman in her 30s in good health.

CDR3 nucleotide sequence: TGCAGCGGGGACACTAACTACGAGCAGTACTTC. It translates to CSGDTNYEQYF. The V and J genes are TRBV20-1 and TRBJ2-7; D possibly corresponds to TRBD1 (6 bases). The CDR3 spans 11 residues. Germline CDR1 is DFQATT and CDR2 is SNEGSKA (reference sequence).

This clone was seen only a few times. The rearrangement uses TRBV11-3 and TRBJ2-5, with TRBD2 identical over 9 bases. Trimming at V came to 5 bases and at J to 2 bases, leaving 12 bases not matched to a gene. The CDR3 totals 17 residues. Germline CDR1 is SGHNT and CDR2 is YENEEA. CDR3 nucleotides: TGTGCCAGCAGCCCGTCAAATAGCGGGAGTGGGCAAGAGACCCAGTACTTC. The encoded protein is CASSPSNSGSGQETQYF. Using reference TRBV11-3 and TRBJ2-5 for the parts outside the CDR3, the full variable domain is EAGVVQSPRYKIIEKKQPVAFWCNPISGHNTLYWYLQNLGQGPELLIRYENEEAVDDSQLPKDRFSAERLKGVDSTLKIQPAELGDSAVYLCASSPSNSGSGQETQYFGPGTRLLVL.

This sequence joins TRBV13 and TRBJ1-1; D is undetermined. V lost 3 bases to trimming and J lost 3 bases, with 11 bases between them. CDR1 and CDR2 (germline): PRHDT, FYEKMQ (reference sequence). The CDR3 covers 14 residues. CDR3 nucleotide sequence: TGTGCCAGCAGCTTCTCGCCAGCGCACACTGAAGCTTTCTTT. Its translation is CASSFSPAHTEAFF.

The chain uses TRBV27 and TRBJ2-7, with D perhaps matching TRBD1 (5 bases). The CDR3 contains 13 residues. CDR1 is MNHEY and CDR2 is SMNVEV in the germline V gene (reference sequence). The germline V and J ends were trimmed by 7 bases and 1 base, with 11 bases remaining between them. CDR3 coding DNA: TGTGCCAGCAAGTTCCAGGGATCCTACGAGCAGTACTTC. Amino acid sequence: CASKFQGSYEQYF.

The rearrangement links TRBV19 to TRBJ2-2; no reliable D call. The CDR3 has 14 amino acids. The V end lost 3 bases, the J end lost 6 bases, and 11 bases lay between the germline ends. Germline V gene lookup returns CDR1 LNHDA and CDR2 SQIVND (reference sequence). The CDR3 reads CASSMRTSPGELFF. The CDR3 DNA is TGTGCCAGTAGTATGAGGACGTCCCCCGGGGAGCTGTTTTTT. Together with reference TRBV19 and TRBJ2-2, the CDR3 gives the full variable domain: DGGITQSPKYLFRKEGQNVTLSCEQNLNHDAMYWYRQDPGQGLRLIYYSQIVNDFQKGDIAEGYSVSREKKESFPLTVTSAQKNPTAFYLCASSMRTSPGELFFGEGSRLTVL.

This clone was found a few times. The genes are TRBV4-2 and TRBJ2-5; D ambiguous. Germline-derived CDR1 and CDR2 are LGHNA and YNFKEQ. The CDR3 spans 15 residues. The germline V and J ends were trimmed by 0 bases and 5 bases, with 13 bases remaining between them. CDR3 nucleotide sequence: TGTGCCAGCAGCCAAGATCTGCTAGTCTCGGAGACCCAGTACTTC. It is translated as CASSQDLLVSETQYF.

CDR3 sequence reads: CSVEAGAPIEQYF. In DNA form, the CDR3 reads TGCAGCGTAGAGGCCGGGGCCCCAATCGAGCAGTACTTC. This chain joins TRBV29-1 and TRBJ2-7; D may be TRBD1 or TRBD2 (5 bases each). This CDR3 region has 13 residues. Trimming cost V 6 bases and J 6 bases, with 18 bases left between them. The germline V gene has CDR1 SQVTM and CDR2 ANQGSEA.

This sequence joins TRBV27 and TRBJ1-3; no firm D call. The CDR3 covers 15 residues. V was cut by 5 bases and J by 0 bases, with 11 bases left in between. CDR1 and CDR2 from the germline V gene are MNHEY and SMNVEV (reference sequence). The CDR3 region has the DNA TGTGCCAGCAGTCCTGACATCAGCTCTGGAAACACCATATATTTT. Translated, it gives CASSPDISSGNTIYF.

The chain joins TRBV29-1 to TRBJ2-3; 11 positions match TRBD2. The germline V gene has CDR1 SQVTM and CDR2 ANQGSEA. Trimming took 3 bases from V and 2 from J; bases not matched to a gene: 4. The CDR3 spans 15 residues. The CDR3 DNA follows: TGCAGCGTTGAGTTAGCGGGAGGGTACACAGATACGCAGTATTTT. Amino acids: CSVELAGGYTDTQYF.

J is TRBJ2-5 and V is TRBV2; 11 bases match TRBD2. V lost 1 base, J lost 4 bases, and 5 bases stayed unmatched. The CDR3 has 16 residues. Germline CDR1 SNHLY, CDR2 FYNNEI. CDR3 in amino acids: CASSEGGTSGLETQYF. DNA for the CDR3: TGTGCCAGCAGTGAAGGGGGGACTAGCGGTTTAGAGACCCAGTACTTC. Together with reference TRBV2 and TRBJ2-5, the CDR3 gives the full variable domain: EPEVTQTPSHQVTQMGQEVILRCVPISNHLYFYWYRQILGQKVEFLVSFYNNEISEKSEIFDDQFSVERPDGSNFTLKIRSTKLEDSAMYFCASSEGGTSGLETQYFGPGTRLLVL.

The V and J genes are TRBV7-6 and TRBJ2-5; unclear D gene. The CDR3 is 12 amino acids. Germline CDR1 reads SGHVS; CDR2 reads FNYEAQ. V lost 1 base to trimming and J lost 1 base, with 1 base between them. CDR3 sequence (DNA): TGTGCCAGCAGCTTAGGCCAAGAGACCCAGTACTTC. This gives the protein CASSLGQETQYF.

CDR3 nucleotides: TGTGCCAGCAGCATGGGACAGGGGGCCACTGAAGCTTTCTTT. Its protein product is CASSMGQGATEAFF. This chain links TRBV11-2 with TRBJ1-1; 12 bases fit TRBD1. Trimming cost V 5 bases and J 4 bases; bases outside gene matches: 2. Germline lookup yields CDR1 SGHAT and CDR2 FQNNGV. This CDR3 region has 14 residues.

This clone was seen ten or more times. The V call is TRBV5-8, the J call TRBJ2-7, with D hard to call. This CDR3 region has 13 residues. The V end was cut by 2 bases, the J end by 2 bases, with 8 bases between. Germline CDR1 and CDR2: SGHTS and YDEGEE. The CDR3 DNA is TGTGCCAGCAGCTTAATCGGAGCCTACGAGCAGTACTTC. It yields the protein CASSLIGAYEQYF.

On this clone: Other DNA sequences in this sample translate to the same CDR3. V is TRBV28 and J is TRBJ2-7; D is unresolved. The CDR3 covers 13 residues. Germline CDR1 is MDHEN and CDR2 is SYDVKM. Trimming cost V 5 bases and J 2 bases, with 10 bases left between them. The CDR3 loop reads CASSLTGPYEQYF. CDR3 sequence (DNA): TGTGCCAGCAGTCTTACGGGCCCCTACGAGCAGTACTTC. Drawing the rest from reference TRBV28 and TRBJ2-7, the complete variable domain is DVKVTQSSRYLVKRTGEKVFLECVQDMDHENMFWYRQDPGLGLRLIYFSYDVKMKEKGDIPEGYSVSREKKERFSLILESASTNQTSMYLCASSLTGPYEQYFGPGTRLTVT.

In this sample, this clone turned up a few times. The J gene is TRBJ2-3, the V gene TRBV4-1; D is perhaps TRBD1 or TRBD2 (6 bases each). The V and J ends lost 4 bases and 5 bases respectively, with 16 bases between them. CDR3 length: 15 amino acids. Germline V gives CDR1 MGHRA, CDR2 YSYEKL. The CDR3 loop reads CASSPGAGVVDTQYF. DNA for the CDR3: TGCGCCAGCAGCCCGGGGGCAGGGGTTGTAGATACGCAGTATTTT.

The V and J genes are TRBV6-1 and TRBJ2-2, with TRBD2 as a possible D gene (7 bases). Germline V gene data show CDR1 as MNHNS and CDR2 as SASEGT. The CDR3 has 18 residues. Trimming shortened V by 3 bases and J by 6 bases, and 23 bases separated the two germline ends. CDR3 sequence (DNA): TGTGCCAGCAGTGAGACGTCGGGGGGCGGGAAGATGTCCGGGGAGCTGTTTTTT. Translation gives CASSETSGGGKMSGELFF.

V and J are TRBV19 and TRBJ2-5, with 7 positions matching TRBD2. Germline V lookup: CDR1 LNHDA, CDR2 SQIVND (reference sequence). This CDR3 has 14 residues. J gave up 5 bases and V 5 bases, and 8 bases lay outside the gene matches. CDR3 DNA sequence: TGTGCCAGTAGTGTTCAAGTGGGAGGGGAGACCCAGTACTTC. Its translation is CASSVQVGGETQYF.

V and J are TRBV5-1 and TRBJ2-3; no clear D. CDR1 and CDR2 from the germline V gene are SGHRS and YFSETQ. V shed 4 bases and J shed 0 bases, with 6 bases lying between them. CDR3 length: 13 residues. CDR3 nucleotides: TGCGCCAGCAGCATCCCTAGCACAGATACGCAGTATTTT. This sequence encodes CASSIPSTDTQYF.

This clone appeared many times. This rearrangement joins TRBV7-2 to TRBJ2-2; TRBD2 aligns across 14 bases. The J segment lost 2 bases and the V segment lost 5 bases, leaving 4 bases of the junction unmatched. Germline CDR1 reads SGHTA; CDR2 reads FQGNSA. This CDR3 comprises 17 residues. The CDR3 coding sequence is TGTGCCAGCAGCACGGGACTAGCGGGAGTTAACACCGGGGAGCTGTTTTTT. Amino acid sequence: CASSTGLAGVNTGELFF.

The rearrangement links TRBV7-9 to TRBJ2-5; D not resolved. Germline V lookup: CDR1 SEHNR, CDR2 FQNEAQ (reference sequence). V was clipped by 3 bases and J by 6 bases, with 14 bases between them. CDR3 length equals 14 residues. The CDR3 DNA sequence: TGTGCCAGCAGCTTGGCCCTAGAAGGGCAGACCCAGTACTTC. Translation gives CASSLALEGQTQYF. Full variable domain (outside the CDR3, taken from reference TRBV7-9 and TRBJ2-5): DTGVSQNPRHKITKRGQNVTFRCDPISEHNRLYWYRQTLGQGPEFLTYFQNEAQLEKSRLLSDRFSAERPKGSFSTLEIQRTEQGDSAMYLCASSLALEGQTQYFGPGTRLLVL.

This sequence joins TRBV19 and TRBJ1-1; TRBD1 agrees at 7 bases. V lost 10 bases to trimming and J lost 0 bases; unmatched junction nucleotides: 8. Germline CDR1 reads LNHDA; CDR2 reads SQIVND (reference sequence). The CDR3 extends over 14 amino acids. This CDR3 reads CATDQTGLNTEAFF. Written as DNA, the CDR3 is TGTGCCACCGACCAGACAGGGTTGAACACTGAAGCTTTCTTT.

The chain couples TRBV6-6 to TRBJ1-3, with 7 bases that match TRBD1. Germline V gives CDR1 MNHNY, CDR2 SVGAGI (reference sequence). J was trimmed by 4 bases and V by 4 bases; bases with no gene match: 7. CDR3 size: 15 residues. This chain's CDR3 is CASSLETGAGNTIYF. The CDR3 region has the DNA TGTGCCAGCAGTTTAGAAACAGGGGCAGGAAACACCATATATTTT.

The chain is built from TRBV5-1 and TRBJ2-2, with D possibly matching TRBD2 (7 bases). CDR1 and CDR2 from the germline V gene are SGHRS and YFSETQ. V was clipped by 4 bases and J by 6 bases, with 19 bases between them. This CDR3 is built from 16 residues. CDR3 sequence: CASSPVGAGEAGELFF. The CDR3, as DNA: TGCGCCAGCAGCCCGGTGGGGGCGGGAGAGGCCGGGGAGCTGTTTTTT.

This chain joins TRBV19 and TRBJ2-1, with 10 bases that match TRBD1. With 4 bases clipped from V and 2 bases from J, the junction kept 2 bases outside the gene matches. The CDR3 spans 15 residues. Germline V gives CDR1 LNHDA, CDR2 SQIVND (reference sequence). The CDR3 loop reads CASSTDRGPYNEQFF. CDR3 DNA sequence: TGTGCCAGTAGTACCGACAGGGGGCCCTACAATGAGCAGTTCTTC.

The sample holds a few counts of this clone. The chain combines TRBV5-1 with TRBJ2-6; no clear D. Germline V gene data show CDR1 as SGHRS and CDR2 as YFSETQ. The CDR3 totals 15 residues. V lost 0 bases, J lost 10 bases, and 14 bases lay in between. The CDR3 sequence is CASSLDVSTPNVLTF. The CDR3 coding sequence is TGCGCCAGCAGCTTGGACGTTTCTACCCCAAACGTCCTGACTTTC.

The CDR3 DNA sequence: TGCGCCAGCAGCTTTTCAGGGGGCGGATTCTACAATGAGCAGTTCTTC. Protein: CASSFSGGGFYNEQFF. The genes are TRBV5-1 and TRBJ2-1; TRBD1 agrees at 8 bases. The J segment lost 3 bases and the V segment lost 2 bases, leaving 7 bases of the junction unmatched. CDR3 length: 16 amino acids. The V gene's germline CDR1 is SGHRS and CDR2 YFSETQ.

CDR3 bases: TGTGCCACCAGCCCGAAGTTCTCCTACAATGAGCAGTTCTTC. Translated: CATSPKFSYNEQFF. The rearrangement joins TRBV15 to TRBJ2-1, with D unresolved. CDR1 LNHNV and CDR2 YYDKDF come from the germline V gene (reference sequence). This CDR3 spans 14 amino acids. V lost 5 bases, J lost 0 bases, and 8 bases lay in between.

The V gene is TRBV5-6, the J gene TRBJ1-2; D unclear. With 0 bases removed from V and 1 base from J, the gap between germline ends came to 13 bases. The CDR3 consists of 16 residues. Germline assignment: CDR1 SGHDT and CDR2 YYEEEE. CDR3: CASSLGDSSFNYGYTF. The CDR3 nucleotides read TGTGCCAGCAGCTTGGGTGACTCAAGCTTTAACTATGGCTACACCTTC.

The V gene is TRBV7-2, the J gene TRBJ1-1; TRBD1 matches 9 bases. The V gene's germline CDR1 is SGHTA and CDR2 FQGNSA. There are 16 residues in the CDR3. With 4 bases clipped from V and 5 bases from J, the junction kept 11 bases outside the gene matches. CDR3 coding DNA: TGTGCCAGCAGCTCCCAACAGGGGGCAGTAGGGACTGAAGCTTTCTTT. It translates to CASSSQQGAVGTEAFF.